The next 11 T cell receptor beta chains were all read from a single sample in a study of post-analysis software for immune sequencing data. These receptors have no known antigen. The study, taken as a whole, reports: Among roughly 5 TRBV segments more frequent in patients than controls were TRBV5-6, TRBV5-1 and TRBV20-1.

Libraries were made from TCR beta cDNA, and they carried unique molecular identifiers. TCRdb redid the calling of the PCR reads with MiXCR, one entry per CDR3 protein. Among roughly 600,000 distinct CDR3 sequences listed, around 44% were seen once. The specimen was blood. These TCRs come from a girl under 18 with multiple sclerosis.

This clonotype has only a few counts. The V call is TRBV5-1, the J call TRBJ2-3; 11 bases align to TRBD2. The germline V gene encodes CDR1 SGHRS and CDR2 YFSETQ. V shed 5 bases and J 0 bases; nucleotides not matched to a gene: 2. This CDR3 region has 15 residues. The CDR3 sequence is CASRTSGTSTDTQYF. In nucleotides, the CDR3 is TGCGCCAGCAGGACTAGCGGGACTAGCACAGATACGCAGTATTTT.

This clonotype showed up just a few times. V usage is TRBV6-1 and J usage is TRBJ1-2; D is ambiguous. CDR1 and CDR2 (germline): MNHNS, SASEGT. This CDR3 spans 12 amino acids. V was clipped by 3 bases and J by 2 bases, with 4 bases between them. The CDR3: CASSERNYGYTF. DNA for the CDR3: TGTGCCAGCAGTGAGAGAAACTATGGCTACACCTTC.

Here the CDR3 reads CAWSVTPYEQYF. CDR3 coding DNA: TGTGCCTGGAGTGTAACCCCCTACGAGCAGTACTTC. This chain connects TRBV30 to TRBJ2-4; D gene unclear. The J call could be wrong; TRBJ2-7 is a better fit for the DNA end. The length of the CDR3 is 12 residues. CDR1 is GTSNPN, CDR2 SVGIG, per germline (reference sequence).

This clonotype was seen a handful of times. This chain connects TRBV10-3 to TRBJ1-2; D is ambiguous. The germline V gene has CDR1 ENHRY and CDR2 SYGVKD. CDR3 size: 15 residues. V was clipped by 6 bases and J by 2 bases, with 16 bases between them. CDR3 sequence (DNA): TGTGCCATCAGCGATCCACCCCGGGTAAACTATGGCTACACCTTC. The encoded protein is CAISDPPRVNYGYTF.

A note on this clonotype: A much bigger clone sits one base away, suggesting this may be a read error. The chain links TRBV11-3 to TRBJ2-1; D may be TRBD2 (6 bases). CDR1 SGHNT and CDR2 YENEEA come from the germline V gene. The CDR3 runs to 13 residues. This CDR3 reads CVSSLAADNEQFF. Here the CDR3 DNA reads TGTGTCAGCAGCTTAGCGGCGGACAATGAGCAGTTCTTC.

The gene calls are TRBV24-1 and TRBJ1-5; the D gene is possibly TRBD1 (5 bases). From germline, CDR1 is KGHDR and CDR2 SFDVKD. V was shortened by 5 bases and J by 4 bases, with 14 bases between the two germline ends. The CDR3 loop spans 15 amino acids. CDR3 nucleotide sequence: TGTGCCACCAGTGGGGGGACGGAGCCTAATCAGCCCCAGCATTTT. Protein: CATSGGTEPNQPQHF.

The chain recombines TRBV7-2 with TRBJ2-3, with 11 positions matching TRBD2. The ends lost 5 bases at V and 0 bases at J; junction bases unmatched: 4. The CDR3 consists of 16 residues. Germline V lookup: CDR1 SGHTA, CDR2 FQGNSA. DNA of the CDR3: TGTGCCAGCAGCGTTAGCGGGGGGGCTAGCACAGATACGCAGTATTTT. This sequence encodes CASSVSGGASTDTQYF.

V usage is TRBV2 and J usage is TRBJ1-5, with a weak D call TRBD1 (6 bases). The germline V and J ends were trimmed by 8 bases and 5 bases, with 19 bases remaining between them. Germline V gene data show CDR1 as SNHLY and CDR2 as FYNNEI. The CDR3 length is 15 residues. CDR3 amino acids: CASHPGGLPDQPQHF. The CDR3 DNA reads as TGTGCCAGCCACCCCGGGGGGCTCCCTGATCAGCCCCAGCATTTT.

V is TRBV7-9 and J is TRBJ2-1, with TRBD1 as a possible D gene (6 bases). Between the trimmed V and J ends, which lost 5 bases and 2 bases, there was a span of 13 bases. There are 15 residues in the CDR3. The germline V gene has CDR1 SEHNR and CDR2 FQNEAQ (reference sequence). The CDR3 sequence is CASSETGTPYNEQFF. CDR3 DNA sequence: TGTGCCAGCAGCGAGACCGGGACACCCTACAATGAGCAGTTCTTC.

The sample holds one count of this clonotype. The rearrangement joins TRBV20-1 to TRBJ2-4; D not certain. The end of the DNA is better explained by TRBJ2-7, so the J call may be wrong. The CDR3 consists of 16 residues. CDR1 is DFQATT, CDR2 SNEGSKA, per germline (reference sequence). For the CDR3, the DNA is TGCAGTGCTAGTGTATCCCCGTGGCTACCCTCCTACGAGCAGTACTTC. Encoded protein: CSASVSPWLPSYEQYF.

The chain uses TRBV12-3 or TRBV12-4 and TRBJ2-3, with a weak D call TRBD1 (7 bases). The CDR3 is 19 amino acids. V dropped 4 bases and J dropped 8 bases, with 31 bases sitting between them. The chain's CDR3 is CASSSYQKPAPNRGGTQYF. The CDR3 nucleotides are TGTGCCAGCAGTTCATATCAGAAGCCCGCCCCGAACAGGGGAGGTACGCAGTATTTT.